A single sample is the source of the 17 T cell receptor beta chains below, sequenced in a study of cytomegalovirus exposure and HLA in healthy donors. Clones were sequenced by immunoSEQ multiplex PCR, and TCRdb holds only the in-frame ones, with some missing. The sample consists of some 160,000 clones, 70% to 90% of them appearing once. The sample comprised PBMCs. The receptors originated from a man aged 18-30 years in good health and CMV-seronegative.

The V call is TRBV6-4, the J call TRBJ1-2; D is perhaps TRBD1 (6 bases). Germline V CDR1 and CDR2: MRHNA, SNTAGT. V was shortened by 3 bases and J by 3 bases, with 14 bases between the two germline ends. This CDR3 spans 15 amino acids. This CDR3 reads CASSEPRTAHYGYTF. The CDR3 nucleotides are TGTGCCAGCAGTGAACCAAGGACAGCTCACTATGGCTACACCTTC.

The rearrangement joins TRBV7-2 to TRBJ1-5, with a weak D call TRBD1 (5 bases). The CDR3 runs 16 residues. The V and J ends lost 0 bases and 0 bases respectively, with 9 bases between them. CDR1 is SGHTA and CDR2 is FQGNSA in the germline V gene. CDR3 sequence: CASSLARGYSNQPQHF. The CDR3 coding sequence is TGTGCCAGCAGCTTAGCCCGGGGGTATAGCAATCAGCCCCAGCATTTT. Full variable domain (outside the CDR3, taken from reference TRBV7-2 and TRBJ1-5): GAGVSQSPSNKVTEKGKDVELRCDPISGHTALYWYRQSLGQGLEFLIYFQGNSAPDKSGLPSDRFSAERTGGSVSTLTIQRTQQEDSAVYLCASSLARGYSNQPQHFGDGTRLSIL.

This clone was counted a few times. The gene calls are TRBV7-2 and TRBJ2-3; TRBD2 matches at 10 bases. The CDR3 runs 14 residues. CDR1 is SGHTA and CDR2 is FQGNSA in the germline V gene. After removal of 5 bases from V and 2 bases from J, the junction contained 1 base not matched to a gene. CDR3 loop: CASSTSGNTDTQYF. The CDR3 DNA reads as TGTGCCAGCAGCACTAGCGGGAACACAGATACGCAGTATTTT.

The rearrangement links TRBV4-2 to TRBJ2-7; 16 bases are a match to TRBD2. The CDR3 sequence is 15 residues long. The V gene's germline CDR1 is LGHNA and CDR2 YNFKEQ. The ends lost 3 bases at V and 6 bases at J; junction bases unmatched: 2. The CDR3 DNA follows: TGTGCCAGCAGCCACGGGACTAGCGGGAGGGCCGAGCAGTACTTC. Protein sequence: CASSHGTSGRAEQYF.

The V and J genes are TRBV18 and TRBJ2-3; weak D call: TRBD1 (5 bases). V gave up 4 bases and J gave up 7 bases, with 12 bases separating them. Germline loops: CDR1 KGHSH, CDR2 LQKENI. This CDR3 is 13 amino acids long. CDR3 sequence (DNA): TGTGCCAGCTCACTCGACAGAGGATATACGCAGTATTTT. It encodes CASSLDRGYTQYF.

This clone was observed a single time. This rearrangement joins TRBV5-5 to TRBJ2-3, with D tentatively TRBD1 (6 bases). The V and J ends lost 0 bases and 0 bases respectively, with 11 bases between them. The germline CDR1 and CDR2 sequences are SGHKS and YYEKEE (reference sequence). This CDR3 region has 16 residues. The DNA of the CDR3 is TGTGCCAGCAGCTTGGACAGGGACCCAAGCACAGATACGCAGTATTTT. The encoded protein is CASSLDRDPSTDTQYF. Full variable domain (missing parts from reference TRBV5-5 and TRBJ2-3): DAGVTQSPTHLIKTRGQQVTLRCSPISGHKSVSWYQQVLGQGPQFIFQYYEKEERGRGNFPDRFSARQFPNYSSELNVNALLLGDSALYLCASSLDRDPSTDTQYFGPGTRLTVL.

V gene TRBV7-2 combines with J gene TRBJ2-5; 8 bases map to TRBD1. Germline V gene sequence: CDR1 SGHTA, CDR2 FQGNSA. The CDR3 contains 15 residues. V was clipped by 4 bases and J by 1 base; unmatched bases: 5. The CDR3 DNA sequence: TGTGCCAGCAGCTCACAGGGGGGCCTCCAAGAGACCCAGTACTTC. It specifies CASSSQGGLQETQYF. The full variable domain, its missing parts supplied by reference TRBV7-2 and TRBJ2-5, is GAGVSQSPSNKVTEKGKDVELRCDPISGHTALYWYRQSLGQGLEFLIYFQGNSAPDKSGLPSDRFSAERTGGSVSTLTIQRTQQEDSAVYLCASSSQGGLQETQYFGPGTRLLVL.

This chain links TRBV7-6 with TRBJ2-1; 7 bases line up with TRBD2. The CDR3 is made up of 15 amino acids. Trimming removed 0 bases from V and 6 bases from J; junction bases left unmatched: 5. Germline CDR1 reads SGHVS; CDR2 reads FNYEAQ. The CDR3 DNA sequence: TGTGCCAGCAGCTTAGCGGGAGGGCCCGGCAATGAGCAGTTCTTC. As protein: CASSLAGGPGNEQFF.

The CDR3 loop reads CASSLGATYGYTF. Written as DNA, the CDR3 is TGCGCCAGCAGCTTGGGGGCTACGTATGGCTACACCTTC. The rearrangement links TRBV5-1 to TRBJ1-2; D not resolved. V was cut by 0 bases and J by 5 bases, with 8 bases left in between. Germline V gene sequence: CDR1 SGHRS, CDR2 YFSETQ. The CDR3 is made up of 13 amino acids.

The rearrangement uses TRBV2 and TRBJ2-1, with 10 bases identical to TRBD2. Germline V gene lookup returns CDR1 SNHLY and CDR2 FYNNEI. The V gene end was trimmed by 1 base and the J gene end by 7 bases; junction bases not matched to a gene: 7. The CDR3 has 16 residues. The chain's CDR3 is CASSEGWRGLANEQFF. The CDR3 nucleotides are TGTGCCAGCAGTGAAGGCTGGCGGGGACTAGCGAATGAGCAGTTCTTC.

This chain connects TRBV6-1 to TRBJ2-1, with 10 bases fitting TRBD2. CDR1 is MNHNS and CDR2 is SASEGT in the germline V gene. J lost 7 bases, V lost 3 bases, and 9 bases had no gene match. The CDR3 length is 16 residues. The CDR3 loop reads CASSETPGLARNEQFF. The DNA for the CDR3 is TGTGCCAGCAGTGAGACCCCGGGACTAGCGAGGAATGAGCAGTTCTTC.

This CDR3 is CASSLLLRGQGAGGYTF. CDR3 nucleotides: TGTGCCAGCAGTCTCCTCCTGAGGGGACAGGGAGCCGGTGGCTACACCTTC. J is TRBJ1-2 and V is TRBV2, with 9 positions matching TRBD1. Germline values: CDR1 SNHLY, CDR2 FYNNEI. V dropped 5 bases and J dropped 7; count of bases not matched to a gene: 17. CDR3 length: 17 residues.

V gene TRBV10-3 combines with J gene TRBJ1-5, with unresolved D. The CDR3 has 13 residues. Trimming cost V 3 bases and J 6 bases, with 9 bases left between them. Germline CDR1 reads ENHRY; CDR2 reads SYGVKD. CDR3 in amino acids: CAISESEAQPQHF. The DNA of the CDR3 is TGTGCCATCAGTGAAAGCGAAGCTCAGCCCCAGCATTTT.

The DNA for the CDR3 is TGTGCCAGCAGCAAGTCGACACAGGGGCAGTACGAGCAGTACGTC. As protein: CASSKSTQGQYEQYV. The chain carries TRBV7-4 and TRBJ2-7, with 7 bases fitting TRBD1. The length of the CDR3 is 15 residues. Germline CDR1 SGHVT, CDR2 SQSDAQ. Unmatched junction bases numbered 11, after V lost 5 bases and J lost 4 bases.

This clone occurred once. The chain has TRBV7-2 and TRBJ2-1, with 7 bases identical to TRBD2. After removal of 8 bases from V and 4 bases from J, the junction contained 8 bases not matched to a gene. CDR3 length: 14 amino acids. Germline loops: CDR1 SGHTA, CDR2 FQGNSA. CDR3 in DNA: TGTGCCAGCGGATCCGGGACTACTTACAATGAGCAGTTCTTC. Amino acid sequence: CASGSGTTYNEQFF.

The CDR3 here is CASSLGKIHQPQHF. DNA of the CDR3: TGTGCCAGCAGCTTGGGCAAGATACATCAGCCCCAGCATTTT. The chain joins TRBV13 to TRBJ1-5; no definite D call. CDR1 is PRHDT, CDR2 FYEKMQ, per germline (reference sequence). CDR3 length: 14 residues. V lost 3 bases and J 5 bases, leaving 11 bases between the germline ends.

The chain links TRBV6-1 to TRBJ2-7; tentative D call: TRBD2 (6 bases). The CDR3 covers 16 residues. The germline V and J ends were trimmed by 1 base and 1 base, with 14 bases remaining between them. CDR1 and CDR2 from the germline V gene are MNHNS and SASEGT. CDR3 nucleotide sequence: TGTGCCAGCAGTGAAGAGGTTGGAGGGAGATCCTACGAGCAGTACGTC. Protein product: CASSEEVGGRSYEQYV.